This T cell receptor beta chain was obtained from a study of response to subunit inactivated influenza vaccine. Study-wide points: It was suggested by the authors that few new T cells are recruited by each seasonal influenza vaccination.

Germline V gives CDR1 SGHTA, CDR2 FQGNSA. There are 14 residues in the CDR3. The germline V and J ends were trimmed by 6 bases and 2 bases, with 11 bases remaining between them. The sample holds many counts of this clonotype. Its antigen is not known. TCRdb called the RT-PCR reads again in MiXCR, with one record for every CDR3 protein. The repertoire holds just under 550,000 distinct CDR3 sequences, with approximately 24% as singletons. Another study also made use of these data, one on T cells expressing NK-cell markers. From that study: The authors made TCR beta cDNA libraries by 5'RACE template switching. This switching added a universal primer site and UMIs. Dominant NKG2C+ clonotypes accounted for about 1.0-8% of CD8+ T cells in about six donors. Similarly, these clonotypes led the CD3+CD56-NKG2C+ fraction as well in a few donors.

This chain joins TRBV7-2 and TRBJ2-4, with a possible D match to TRBD2 (5 bases). The starting material was CD4+ T cells sorted from PBMCs, obtained about 13 days after vaccination. This receptor was taken from a middle-aged man who received an inactivated influenza vaccine. The CDR3 region is CASSAPGTKNIQYF. The DNA of the CDR3 is TGTGCCAGCAGTGCGCCCGGGACCAAAAACATTCAGTACTTC.